These T cell receptor beta chains were read from a single sample in a study of T cell responses to AZD1222 COVID-19 vaccine. TCRdb's copy holds only in-frame clones and misses some; the assay was immunoSEQ multiplex PCR. This table has about 180,000 clones, 90% to 95% appearing once. Sequenced here: peripheral blood, sampled on day 0 of AZD1222 vaccination. Receptors originate from an adult in good health. CDR3s include the opening cysteine and the closing phenylalanine or tryptophan. A D gene is named only where the DNA matches it firmly. Where a row states a size, it is once, few, many or the class of an expanded clone; other rows omit it.

>TRBJ2-3|TRBV12-3/TRBV12-4|.|.
CACRTEFTDTQYF
TGTGCCTGCCGGACAGAATTCACAGATACGCAGTATTTT
>TRBJ1-1|TRBV30|.|.
CAWRLLTNTEAFF
TGTGCCTGGAGGTTACTTACGAACACTGAAGCTTTCTTT
>TRBJ2-1|TRBV6-1|.|.
CASSENYRSYNEQFF
TGTGCCAGCAGTGAAAACTACCGCTCCTACAATGAGCAGTTCTTC
>TRBJ1-1|TRBV11-2|TRBD1|.
CASSLGAGGLVGAFF
TGTGCCAGCAGCTTGGGGGCAGGGGGCCTTGTGGGAGCTTTCTTT
>TRBJ1-6|TRBV7-2|.|.
CASSLDRGQGPLHF
TGTGCCAGCAGCTTAGATCGGGGCCAGGGACCCCTCCACTTT
>TRBJ2-7|TRBV10-2|.|.
CASSETKPNEQYF
TGCGCCAGCAGTGAGACCAAACCCAACGAGCAGTACTTC
>TRBJ1-2|TRBV10-3|.|.
CAISETPNYGYTF
TGTGCCATCAGTGAAACTCCTAACTATGGCTACACCTTC
>TRBJ2-3|TRBV24-1|.|.
CATSDWLGGGTDTQYF
TGTGCCACCAGTGATTGGTTGGGGGGAGGAACAGATACGCAGTATTTT
>TRBJ1-6|TRBV9|.|once
CASSPGTVNSPLHF
TGTGCCAGCAGCCCCGGGACGGTTAATTCACCCCTCCACTTT
>TRBJ2-7|TRBV18|.|.
CASSPKSSYEQYF
TGTGCCAGCTCACCAAAGAGCTCCTACGAGCAGTACTTC
>TRBJ2-4|TRBV4-2|TRBD2|.
CASSQDLASGTKNIQYF
TGTGCCAGCAGCCAAGATTTAGCTAGCGGGACCAAAAACATTCAGTACTTC
>TRBJ2-2|TRBV30|.|.
CAWSVQANTGELFF
TGTGCCTGGAGTGTACAAGCGAACACCGGGGAGCTGTTTTTT
>TRBJ2-7|TRBV27|.|.
CASSPTGNEQYF
TGTGCCAGCAGCCCGACGGGTAACGAGCAGTACTTC
>TRBJ1-5|TRBV19|TRBD1|.
CASSIDQGVQPQHF
TGTGCCAGTAGTATAGACCAGGGGGTCCAGCCCCAGCATTTT
>TRBJ2-3|TRBV5-1|TRBD1|once
CASSLGPQGDTQYF
TGCGCCAGCAGCTTGGGACCACAGGGGGATACGCAGTATTTT
>TRBJ1-4|TRBV18|.|.
CASSPYNEKLFF
TGTGCCAGCTCACCCTACAATGAAAAACTGTTTTTT
>TRBJ2-3|TRBV5-6|TRBD1|few
CASSPRTGQTDTQYF
TGTGCCAGCAGCCCCCGGACGGGACAGACAGATACGCAGTATTTT
>TRBJ2-7|TRBV27|TRBD1|.
CASSLGTEGSYEQYF
TGTGCCAGCAGTTTAGGGACAGAGGGATCCTACGAGCAGTACTTC